Detailed here is one TCR beta chain. Antigen unknown. PCR primers comprised 60 Vbeta and 13 Jbeta primers. TCRdb's copy holds only in-frame clones and misses some; the assay was immunoSEQ multiplex PCR. The sample shows about 150,000 clones, about three fifths of them seen only once. Those who donated were healthy bone marrow donors. This specimen belongs to a study of cytomegalovirus exposure and HLA in healthy donors. This CDR3 has 14 residues. Germline CDR1 SGHAT, CDR2 FQNNGV. Between the trimmed V and J ends, which lost 11 bases and 2 bases, there was a span of 17 bases. The study, taken as a whole, reports: Per a later analysis, roughly 17,000 TCR beta sequences showed association with HLA alleles at 0.05 false discovery rate. Later analysis indicated greater clonal expansion among HLA-associated TCR beta chains than among equally common other chains. In a later analysis, V- and J-gene trimming of beta chains associated with a DCLRE1C missense variant, replicated independently.

The rearrangement joins TRBV11-2 to TRBJ2-3; tentatively, D is TRBD2 (6 bases). The sample comprised PBMCs. This TCR was sampled from a woman in her 30s in good health and CMV-seropositive. CDR3 residues: CAAHRGGPTDTQYF. The CDR3 nucleotides read TGTGCCGCCCATCGTGGAGGGCCCACAGATACGCAGTATTTT.